This TCR beta chain was identified during a study of T cells in tumors after PD-1 blockade. Study in general: Either cemiplimab 350 mg every 2 weeks or pembrolizumab 200 mg every 3 weeks was given.

Here immunoSEQ multiplex PCR was the method, and the copy in TCRdb shows in-frame clones only, minus some. The sample has around 60,000 clones; about four fifths are singletons. After removal of 0 bases from V and 2 bases from J, the junction contained 3 bases not matched to a gene. CDR1 is MGHRA, CDR2 YSYEKL, per germline. CDR3 size: 17 residues. The TCR comes from a human donor with basal cell carcinoma. The J gene is TRBJ2-3, the V gene TRBV4-1, with 12 nucleotides matching TRBD2. The source material was PBMCs, sampled before anti-PD-1 treatment. In DNA, the CDR3 is TGCGCCAGCAGCCAAGAGCCTAGCGGGGGGGACACAGATACGCAGTATTTT. It is translated as CASSQEPSGGDTDTQYF.